The 11 T cell receptor beta chains listed next were all sequenced from one sample in a study of blood T cell repertoires in COVID-19. TCRdb's table, derived via immunoSEQ multiplex PCR, lists solely in-frame clones and lacks some. The table lists under 200,000 clones, more than 75% of them singletons. The sample consisted of peripheral blood. The source of these receptors is a man between 35 and 55 years old with acute or convalescent COVID-19.

This clone appeared once. The chain recombines TRBV6-6 with TRBJ1-2; 10 nucleotides match TRBD1. This CDR3 is built from 14 residues. CDR1 and CDR2 from the germline V gene are MNHNY and SVGAGI (reference sequence). Germline trimming cut 6 bases from V and 2 bases from J; bases unmatched to any gene: 3. CDR3 DNA: TGTGCCAGCAGCCCGGGACAGGGGAACTATGGCTACACCTTC. It specifies CASSPGQGNYGYTF.

This clone occurred a few times. The chain combines TRBV2 with TRBJ2-7, with TRBD1 matching over 9 bases. This CDR3 comprises 15 residues. The V and J ends lost 3 bases and 0 bases, in that order; junction bases with no gene match: 3. Germline lookup yields CDR1 SNHLY and CDR2 FYNNEI. CDR3 nucleotide sequence: TGTGCCAGCAGTGATGGGGACAGGGTCTCCTACGAGCAGTACTTC. Protein sequence: CASSDGDRVSYEQYF.

This chain links TRBV5-5 with TRBJ1-2; 7 bases align to TRBD1. The CDR3 is made up of 16 amino acids. The V and J ends lost 4 bases and 1 base, in that order; junction bases with no gene match: 10. Germline CDR1 reads SGHKS; CDR2 reads YYEKEE (reference sequence). The CDR3 loop reads CASSLTGTAHNYGYTF. The CDR3 DNA reads as TGTGCCAGCAGCCTAACCGGGACAGCCCATAACTATGGCTACACCTTC.

The J gene is TRBJ2-1, the V gene TRBV24-1, with 10 positions matching TRBD2. V lost 9 bases to trimming and J lost 5 bases; unmatched junction nucleotides: 6. The CDR3 is 14 amino acids. Germline V gives CDR1 KGHDR, CDR2 SFDVKD. CDR3: CATHSGGTDNEQFF. As DNA, the CDR3 is TGTGCCACCCATAGCGGGGGGACAGACAATGAGCAGTTCTTC.

About this clone itself: The same CDR3 can be traced to other DNA sequences in this sample. The DNA for the CDR3 is TGTGCCAGCAGCTTAGGACAAAACTATGGCTACACCTTC. Protein product: CASSLGQNYGYTF. This sequence joins TRBV7-2 and TRBJ1-2; D is unresolved. Trimming removed 1 base at V and 2 bases at J, with 5 bases between. The germline CDR1 and CDR2 sequences are SGHTA and FQGNSA. The CDR3 spans 13 residues. The full variable domain, completed using reference TRBV7-2 and TRBJ1-2, is GAGVSQSPSNKVTEKGKDVELRCDPISGHTALYWYRQSLGQGLEFLIYFQGNSAPDKSGLPSDRFSAERTGGSVSTLTIQRTQQEDSAVYLCASSLGQNYGYTFGSGTRLTVV.

The J gene is TRBJ1-5, the V gene TRBV4-1, with TRBD1 as a possible D gene (6 bases). This CDR3 has 17 amino acids. The V and J ends lost 1 base and 3 bases respectively, with 16 bases between them. Germline CDR1 reads MGHRA; CDR2 reads YSYEKL. CDR3 protein: CASSQGSQTGHNQPQHF. The CDR3 DNA follows: TGCGCCAGCAGCCAAGGTTCACAGACAGGTCACAATCAGCCCCAGCATTTT.

This chain's CDR3 is CASSLAGRGGGGYEQYF. The CDR3 bases are TGTGCCAGCAGCTTAGCCGGGCGCGGGGGAGGAGGGTACGAGCAGTACTTC. This chain connects TRBV11-2 to TRBJ2-7; TRBD2 aligns across 7 bases. The CDR3 covers 17 residues. Trimming took 1 base from V and 4 from J; bases not matched to a gene: 13. CDR1 is SGHAT, CDR2 FQNNGV, per germline.

The chain has TRBV7-8 and TRBJ2-2, with TRBD2 matching 12 bases. Looked up from germline, CDR1 is SGHVS and CDR2 is FQNEAQ. Trimming removed 8 bases from V and 4 bases from J; junction bases left unmatched: 14. This CDR3 comprises 18 residues. In DNA form, the CDR3 reads TGTGCCAGCTCGCCCGGGACTAGCGGGTGGCTGGGCACCGGGGAGCTGTTTTTT. It specifies CASSPGTSGWLGTGELFF.

The chain carries TRBV4-1 and TRBJ2-1; D call uncertain. V gave up 1 base and J gave up 2 bases, with 3 bases separating them. Germline CDR1 and CDR2: MGHRA and YSYEKL. CDR3 length: 13 residues. As DNA, the CDR3 is TGCGCCAGCAGCCAAGTCACCTACAATGAGCAGTTCTTC. It codes for CASSQVTYNEQFF.

The chain combines TRBV15 with TRBJ2-5; 11 nucleotides match TRBD2. Germline V CDR1 and CDR2: LNHNV, YYDKDF (reference sequence). This CDR3 contains 18 residues. The V and J ends lost 0 bases and 1 base, in that order; junction bases with no gene match: 7. The CDR3 sequence is CATSRDTSSGGPQETQYF. The CDR3 DNA is TGTGCCACCAGCAGAGACACTTCTAGCGGGGGGCCCCAAGAGACCCAGTACTTC.

The chain combines TRBV11-2 with TRBJ1-1; no firm D call. Trimming pared 0 bases from V and 2 bases from J, leaving 10 bases between. CDR1 is SGHAT, CDR2 FQNNGV, per germline. The CDR3 length is 15 residues. CDR3 sequence reads: CASSLERRANTEAFF. The CDR3 bases are TGTGCCAGCAGCTTAGAGAGGAGGGCCAACACTGAAGCTTTCTTT.